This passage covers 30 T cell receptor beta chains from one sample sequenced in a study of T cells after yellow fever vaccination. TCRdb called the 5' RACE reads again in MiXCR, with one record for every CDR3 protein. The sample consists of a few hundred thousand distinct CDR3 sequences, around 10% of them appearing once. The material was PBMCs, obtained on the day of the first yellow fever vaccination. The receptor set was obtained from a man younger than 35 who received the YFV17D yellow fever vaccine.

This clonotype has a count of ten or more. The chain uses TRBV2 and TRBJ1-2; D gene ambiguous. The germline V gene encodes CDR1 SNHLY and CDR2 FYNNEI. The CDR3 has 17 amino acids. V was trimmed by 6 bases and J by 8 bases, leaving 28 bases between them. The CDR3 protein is CASSLTRITSHPWGYTF. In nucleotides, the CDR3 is TGTGCCAGCAGCCTGACACGAATCACCTCGCACCCTTGGGGCTACACCTTC. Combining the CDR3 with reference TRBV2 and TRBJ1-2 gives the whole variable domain EPEVTQTPSHQVTQMGQEVILRCVPISNHLYFYWYRQILGQKVEFLVSFYNNEISEKSEIFDDQFSVERPDGSNFTLKIRSTKLEDSAMYFCASSLTRITSHPWGYTFGSGTRLTVV.

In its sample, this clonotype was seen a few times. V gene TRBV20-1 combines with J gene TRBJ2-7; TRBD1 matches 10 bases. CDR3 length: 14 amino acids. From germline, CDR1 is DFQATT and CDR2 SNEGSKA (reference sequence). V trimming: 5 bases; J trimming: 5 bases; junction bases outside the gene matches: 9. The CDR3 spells CSAPPGTGVNEQYF. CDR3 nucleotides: TGCAGTGCTCCCCCCGGGACAGGGGTGAACGAGCAGTACTTC.

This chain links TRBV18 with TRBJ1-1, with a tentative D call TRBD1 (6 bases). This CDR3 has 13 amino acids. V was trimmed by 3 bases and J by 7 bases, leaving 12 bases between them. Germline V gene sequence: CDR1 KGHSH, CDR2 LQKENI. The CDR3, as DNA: TGTGCCAGCTCACCCCGGACAGATTATGAAGCTTTCTTT. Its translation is CASSPRTDYEAFF.

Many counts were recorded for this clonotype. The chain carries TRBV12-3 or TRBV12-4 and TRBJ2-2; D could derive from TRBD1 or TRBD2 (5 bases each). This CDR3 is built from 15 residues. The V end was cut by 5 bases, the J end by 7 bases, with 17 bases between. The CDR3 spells CASSLWGNRGGELFF. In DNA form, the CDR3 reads TGTGCCAGCAGTCTTTGGGGGAACCGCGGCGGGGAGCTGTTTTTT.

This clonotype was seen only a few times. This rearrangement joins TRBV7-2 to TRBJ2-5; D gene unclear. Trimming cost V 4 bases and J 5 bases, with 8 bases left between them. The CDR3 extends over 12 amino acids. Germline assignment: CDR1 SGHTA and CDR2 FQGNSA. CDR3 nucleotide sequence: TGTGCCAGCAGCTCCGCGTCGGAGACCCAGTACTTC. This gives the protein CASSSASETQYF.

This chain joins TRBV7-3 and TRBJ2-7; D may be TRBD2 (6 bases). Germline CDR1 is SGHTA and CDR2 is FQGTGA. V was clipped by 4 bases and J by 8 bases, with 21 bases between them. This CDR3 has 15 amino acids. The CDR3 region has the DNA TGTGCCAGCAGCTCTGGGGGGTCCACCCTTCGAAAGCAGTACTTC. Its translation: CASSSGGSTLRKQYF.

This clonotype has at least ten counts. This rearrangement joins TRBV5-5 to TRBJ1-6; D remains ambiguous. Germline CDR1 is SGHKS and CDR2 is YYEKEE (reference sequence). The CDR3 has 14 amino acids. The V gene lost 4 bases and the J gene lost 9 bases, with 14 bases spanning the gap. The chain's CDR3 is CASSLRPEGSPLHF. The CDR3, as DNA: TGTGCCAGCAGCCTACGGCCGGAAGGTTCACCCCTCCACTTT.

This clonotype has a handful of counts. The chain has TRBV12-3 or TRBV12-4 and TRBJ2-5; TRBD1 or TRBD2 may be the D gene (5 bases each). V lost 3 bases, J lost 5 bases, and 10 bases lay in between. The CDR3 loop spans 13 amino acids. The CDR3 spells CASSFEGTETQYF. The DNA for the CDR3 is TGTGCCAGCAGTTTTGAGGGGACGGAGACCCAGTACTTC.

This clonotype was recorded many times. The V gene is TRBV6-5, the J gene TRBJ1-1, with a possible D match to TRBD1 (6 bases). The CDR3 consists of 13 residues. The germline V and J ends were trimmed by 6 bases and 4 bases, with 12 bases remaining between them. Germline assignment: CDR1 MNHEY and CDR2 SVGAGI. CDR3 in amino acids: CASRKGGSTEAFF. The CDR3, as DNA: TGTGCCAGCAGAAAGGGGGGGAGCACTGAAGCTTTCTTT.

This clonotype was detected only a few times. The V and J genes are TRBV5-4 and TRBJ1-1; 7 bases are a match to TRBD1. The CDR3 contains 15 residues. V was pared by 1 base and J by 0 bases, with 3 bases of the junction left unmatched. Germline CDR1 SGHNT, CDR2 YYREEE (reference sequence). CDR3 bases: TGTGCCAGCAGCTTGCCCGGGACAGTGAACACTGAAGCTTTCTTT. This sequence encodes CASSLPGTVNTEAFF.

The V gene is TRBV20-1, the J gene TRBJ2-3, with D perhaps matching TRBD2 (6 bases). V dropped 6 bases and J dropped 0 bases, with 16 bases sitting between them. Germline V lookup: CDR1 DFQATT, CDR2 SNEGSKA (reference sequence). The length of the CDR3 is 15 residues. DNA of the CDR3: TGCAGTGCCCCCGCGAAGCGGGCTAGCACAGATACGCAGTATTTT. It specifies CSAPAKRASTDTQYF.

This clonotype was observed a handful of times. CDR3 DNA sequence: TGCAGCTTTGTGGGGATGAGGGTTCATGAAGCTTTCTTT. Translated, it gives CSFVGMRVHEAFF. The chain carries TRBV29-1 and TRBJ1-1; D is uncertain. This CDR3 is 13 amino acids long. The V end was cut by 8 bases, the J end by 7 bases, with 20 bases between. Germline CDR1 reads SQVTM; CDR2 reads ANQGSEA.

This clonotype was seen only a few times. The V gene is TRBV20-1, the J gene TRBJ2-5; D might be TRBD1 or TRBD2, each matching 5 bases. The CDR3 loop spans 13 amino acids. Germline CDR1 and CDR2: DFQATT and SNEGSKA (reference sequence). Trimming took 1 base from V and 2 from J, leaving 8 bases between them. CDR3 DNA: TGCAGTGCTAGAGCCTGGGGGCAAGAGACCCAGTACTTC. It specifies CSARAWGQETQYF.

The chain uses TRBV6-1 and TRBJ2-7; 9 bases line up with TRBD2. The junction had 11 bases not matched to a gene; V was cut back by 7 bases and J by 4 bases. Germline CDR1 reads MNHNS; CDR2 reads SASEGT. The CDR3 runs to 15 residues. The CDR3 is CASIGGGAEMYEQYV. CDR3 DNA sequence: TGTGCCAGCATCGGCGGGGGGGCCGAAATGTACGAGCAGTACGTC.

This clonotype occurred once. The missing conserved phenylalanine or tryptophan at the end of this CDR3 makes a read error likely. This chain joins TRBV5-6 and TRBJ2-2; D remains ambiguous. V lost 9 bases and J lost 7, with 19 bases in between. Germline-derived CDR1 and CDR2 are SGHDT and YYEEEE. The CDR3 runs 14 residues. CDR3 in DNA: TGTGCCATCGGCCCCGGGCTCGACTGCGGGGAGCTGTTTTGT. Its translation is CAIGPGLDCGELFC.

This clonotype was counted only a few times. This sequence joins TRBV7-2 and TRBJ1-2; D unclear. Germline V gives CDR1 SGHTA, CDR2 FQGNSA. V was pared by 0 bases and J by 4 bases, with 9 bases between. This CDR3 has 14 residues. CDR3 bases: TGTGCCAGCAGCTTAGCCGGCGGAAGCTATGGCTACACCTTC. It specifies CASSLAGGSYGYTF.

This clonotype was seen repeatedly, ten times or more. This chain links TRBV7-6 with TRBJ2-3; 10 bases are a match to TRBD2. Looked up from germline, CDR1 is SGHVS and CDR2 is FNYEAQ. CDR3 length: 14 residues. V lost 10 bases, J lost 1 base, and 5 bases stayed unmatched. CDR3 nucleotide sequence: TGTGCCACCAGAGCGGGGGGGGGCACAGATACGCAGTATTTT. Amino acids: CATRAGGGTDTQYF.

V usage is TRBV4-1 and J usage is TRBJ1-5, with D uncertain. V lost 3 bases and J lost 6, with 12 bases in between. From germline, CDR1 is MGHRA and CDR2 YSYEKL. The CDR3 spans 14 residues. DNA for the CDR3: TGCGCCAGCAGCCACCACGCCCCCGGTCAGCCCCAGCATTTT. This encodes CASSHHAPGQPQHF.

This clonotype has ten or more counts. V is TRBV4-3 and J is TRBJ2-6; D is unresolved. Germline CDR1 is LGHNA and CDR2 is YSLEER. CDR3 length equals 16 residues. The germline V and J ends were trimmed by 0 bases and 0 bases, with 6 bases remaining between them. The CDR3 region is CASSQDLSSGANVLTF. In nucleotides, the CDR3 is TGCGCCAGCAGCCAAGATCTTAGCTCTGGGGCCAACGTCCTGACTTTC.

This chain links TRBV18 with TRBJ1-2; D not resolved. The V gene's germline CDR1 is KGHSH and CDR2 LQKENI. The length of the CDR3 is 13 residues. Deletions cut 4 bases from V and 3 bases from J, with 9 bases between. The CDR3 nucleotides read TGTGCCAGCTCACAATCAGCTTACTATGGCTACACCTTC. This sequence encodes CASSQSAYYGYTF.

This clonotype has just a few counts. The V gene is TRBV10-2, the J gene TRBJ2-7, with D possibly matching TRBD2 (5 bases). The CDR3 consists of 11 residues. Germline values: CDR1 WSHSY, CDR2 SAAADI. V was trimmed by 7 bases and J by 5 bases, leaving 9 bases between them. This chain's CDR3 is CASIEGHEQYF. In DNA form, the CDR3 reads TGCGCCAGCATCGAGGGTCACGAGCAGTACTTC.

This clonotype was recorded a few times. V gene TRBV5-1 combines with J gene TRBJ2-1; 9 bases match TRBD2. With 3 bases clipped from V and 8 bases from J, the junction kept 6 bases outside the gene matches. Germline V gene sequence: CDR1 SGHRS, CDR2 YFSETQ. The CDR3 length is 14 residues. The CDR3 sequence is CASSSGTSSDEQFF. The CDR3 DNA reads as TGCGCCAGCAGCTCCGGGACTAGCTCGGATGAGCAGTTCTTC.

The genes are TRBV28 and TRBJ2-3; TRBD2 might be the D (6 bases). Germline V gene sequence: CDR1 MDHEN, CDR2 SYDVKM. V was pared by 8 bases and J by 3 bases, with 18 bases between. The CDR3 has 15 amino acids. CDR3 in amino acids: CASSSSGDSTDTQYF. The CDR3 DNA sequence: TGTGCCAGCTCCTCTTCGGGGGATTCAACAGATACGCAGTATTTT. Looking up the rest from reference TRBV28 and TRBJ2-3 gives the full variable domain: DVKVTQSSRYLVKRTGEKVFLECVQDMDHENMFWYRQDPGLGLRLIYFSYDVKMKEKGDIPEGYSVSREKKERFSLILESASTNQTSMYLCASSSSGDSTDTQYFGPGTRLTVL.

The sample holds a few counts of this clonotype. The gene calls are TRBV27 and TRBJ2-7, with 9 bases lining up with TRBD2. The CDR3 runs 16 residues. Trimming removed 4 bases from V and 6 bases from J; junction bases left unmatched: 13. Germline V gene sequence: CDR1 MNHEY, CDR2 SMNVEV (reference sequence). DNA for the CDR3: TGTGCCAGCAGTTCCGTAGCGGGGGAATCCCTACGCGAGCAGTACGTC. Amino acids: CASSSVAGESLREQYV.

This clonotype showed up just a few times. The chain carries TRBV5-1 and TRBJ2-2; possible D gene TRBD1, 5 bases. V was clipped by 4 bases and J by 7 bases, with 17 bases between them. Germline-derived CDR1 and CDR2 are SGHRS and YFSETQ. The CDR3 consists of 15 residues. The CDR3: CASSPLGRENGELFF. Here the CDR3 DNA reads TGCGCCAGCAGCCCCCTGGGCAGGGAAAACGGGGAGCTGTTTTTT.

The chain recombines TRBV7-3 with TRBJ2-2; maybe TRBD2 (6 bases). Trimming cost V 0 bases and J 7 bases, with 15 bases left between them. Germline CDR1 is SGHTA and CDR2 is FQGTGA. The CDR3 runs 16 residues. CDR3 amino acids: CASSLTPSSGHGELFF. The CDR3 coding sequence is TGTGCCAGCAGCTTAACTCCTAGCAGCGGGCACGGGGAGCTGTTTTTT. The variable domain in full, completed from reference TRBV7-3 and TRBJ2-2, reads GAGVSQTPSNKVTEKGKYVELRCDPISGHTALYWYRQSLGQGPEFLIYFQGTGAADDSGLPNDRFFAVRPEGSVSTLKIQRTERGDSAVYLCASSLTPSSGHGELFFGEGSRLTVL.

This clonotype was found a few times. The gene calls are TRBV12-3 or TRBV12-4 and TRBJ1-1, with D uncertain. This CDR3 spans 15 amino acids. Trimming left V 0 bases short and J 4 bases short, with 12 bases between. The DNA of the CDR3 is TGTGCCAGCAGTTTAGCCGCGGGCGCCGTCACTGAAGCTTTCTTT. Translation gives CASSLAAGAVTEAFF.

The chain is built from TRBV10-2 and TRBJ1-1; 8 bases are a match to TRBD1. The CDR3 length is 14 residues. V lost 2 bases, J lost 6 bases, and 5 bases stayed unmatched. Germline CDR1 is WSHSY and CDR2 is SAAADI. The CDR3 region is CASSEDRGRSEAFF. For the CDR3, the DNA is TGCGCCAGCAGTGAGGACAGGGGAAGGTCTGAAGCTTTCTTT.

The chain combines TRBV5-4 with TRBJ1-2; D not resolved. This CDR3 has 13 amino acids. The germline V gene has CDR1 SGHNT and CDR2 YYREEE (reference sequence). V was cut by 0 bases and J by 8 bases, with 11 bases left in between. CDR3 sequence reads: CASSLAGREGYTF. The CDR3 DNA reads TGTGCCAGCAGCTTGGCTGGGAGGGAGGGCTACACCTTC.

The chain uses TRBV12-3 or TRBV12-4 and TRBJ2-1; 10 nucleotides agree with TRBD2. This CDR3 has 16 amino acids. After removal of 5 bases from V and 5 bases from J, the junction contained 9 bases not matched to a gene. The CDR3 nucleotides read TGTGCCAGCAGTCCCCGGCTAGCGGGGGCCAACAATGAGCAGTTCTTC. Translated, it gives CASSPRLAGANNEQFF.